A selection of T cell receptor beta chains follows, all from one sample in a study of cytomegalovirus exposure and HLA in healthy donors. Sequenced by immunoSEQ multiplex PCR; TCRdb stores in-frame clones only, minus some. The sample lists about 190,000 clones, 60% to 80% occurring once. Sequencing used PBMCs. The receptor source for this set is a woman under 40 in good health and CMV-seropositive. CDR3s include the opening cysteine and the closing phenylalanine or tryptophan. D genes are given only for firm matches. Clone sizes are given selectively: once, few, many, or a class where the clone is expanded.

>TRBV28|TRBD2|.|TRBJ2-1
CASRTGTRFGNEQFF
TGTGCCAGCAGAACCGGGACTAGATTCGGTAATGAGCAGTTCTTC
>TRBV29-1|TRBD1|few|TRBJ1-1
CSARGLNTEAFF
TGCAGCGCAAGGGGGCTGAACACTGAAGCTTTCTTT
>TRBV13|.|.|TRBJ2-2
CASSFTGTGELFF
TGTGCCAGCAGCTTTACGGGCACCGGGGAGCTGTTTTTT
>TRBV19|.|.|TRBJ2-7
CASSTRRSSYEQYF
TGTGCCAGTAGTACCCGACGGAGCTCCTACGAGCAGTACTTC
>TRBV19|.|once|TRBJ1-3
CASRGVGNTIYF
TGTGCCAGTCGCGGGGTTGGAAACACCATATATTTT
>TRBV7-9|TRBD2|.|TRBJ2-7
CASSFGLAAYEQYF
TGTGCCAGCAGCTTCGGACTAGCTGCCTACGAGCAGTACTTC
>TRBV15|TRBD1|.|TRBJ1-6
CATQTGNSPLHF
TGTGCCACTCAGACAGGGAATTCACCCCTCCACTTT
>TRBV6-5|TRBD1|.|TRBJ2-7
CASSYLTGVYEQYF
TGTGCCAGCAGTTACTTAACAGGGGTCTACGAGCAGTACTTC
>TRBV27|.|.|TRBJ2-7
CASSTGVGGEQYF
TGTGCCAGCAGTACCGGGGTCGGCGGCGAGCAGTACTTC
>TRBV10-2|TRBD1|.|TRBJ1-2
CASGTGAYGYTF
TGCGCCAGCGGGACAGGGGCCTATGGCTACACCTTC
>TRBV18|.|.|TRBJ2-5
CASSPPYQETQYF
TGTGCCAGCTCACCACCCTACCAAGAGACCCAGTACTTC
>TRBV7-9|TRBD2|.|TRBJ2-1
CASSLAPSGSYNEQFF
TGTGCCAGCAGCTTAGCCCCTAGCGGATCCTACAATGAGCAGTTCTTC
>TRBV18|TRBD2|.|TRBJ2-3
CASSPTSVTDTQYF
TGTGCCAGCTCACCAACTAGCGTCACAGATACGCAGTATTTT
>TRBV6-1|TRBD1|.|TRBJ2-2
CASTRQGGWSGELFF
TGTGCCAGCACTAGACAGGGTGGATGGTCGGGGGAGCTGTTTTTT
>TRBV10-2|TRBD2|.|TRBJ2-7
CASSGYAGDPPDEQYF
TGCGCCAGCAGTGGCTACGCGGGGGATCCCCCGGACGAGCAGTACTTC
>TRBV7-6|.|.|TRBJ1-6
CASGGTGDNSPLHF
TGTGCCAGCGGGGGGACGGGAGATAATTCACCCCTCCACTTT
>TRBV28|.|few|TRBJ2-7
CASTRQVLPYEQYF
TGTGCCAGCACCCGACAGGTTCTTCCCTACGAGCAGTACTTC
>TRBV5-4|.|.|TRBJ2-1
CASSLGLAGDEQFF
TGTGCCAGCAGCTTGGGGCTAGCCGGGGATGAGCAGTTCTTC
>TRBV7-2|TRBD1|.|TRBJ1-1
CASIDRGSREAFF
TGTGCCAGCATCGACAGGGGATCTCGCGAAGCTTTCTTT
>TRBV11-2|TRBD2|.|TRBJ2-5
CASSLGVWDYLQETQYF
TGTGCCAGCAGCTTAGGGGTCTGGGACTACTTACAAGAGACCCAGTACTTC
>TRBV18|TRBD1|.|TRBJ1-3
CASSTNRGSSGNTIYF
TGTGCCAGCTCAACGAACAGGGGGAGCTCTGGAAACACCATATATTTT
>TRBV6-5|.|.|TRBJ2-3
CASSRRGADTQYF
TGTGCCAGCAGCCGCCGCGGGGCAGATACGCAGTATTTT
>TRBV6-1|.|.|TRBJ1-1
CASSKGDQAEAFF
TGTGCCAGCAGTAAGGGGGACCAGGCTGAAGCTTTCTTT
>TRBV6-6|TRBD1|once|TRBJ1-2
CASTEKGQNYGYTF
TGTGCCAGCACCGAAAAGGGACAGAACTATGGCTACACCTTC
>TRBV6-6|TRBD1|.|TRBJ1-2
CASSHIPGGANYGYTF
TGTGCCAGCAGTCACATTCCAGGGGGCGCGAACTATGGCTACACCTTC
>TRBV28|.|.|TRBJ1-1
CASSPGYDEAFF
TGTGCCAGCAGTCCAGGGTACGATGAAGCTTTCTTT
>TRBV5-8|TRBD1|.|TRBJ1-1
CASSLDRGEAFF
TGTGCCAGCAGCTTGGACAGGGGGGAAGCTTTCTTT
>TRBV2|.|.|TRBJ1-1
CASSGYRVGTEAFF
TGTGCCAGCAGTGGATACAGGGTTGGCACTGAAGCTTTCTTT
>TRBV6-1|TRBD1|once|TRBJ2-7
CASGQAYEQYF
TGTGCCAGCGGACAGGCCTACGAGCAGTACTTC
>TRBV11-2|.|.|TRBJ1-2
CASSPRIDSDYGYTF
TGTGCCAGCAGCCCCCGAATTGACAGCGACTATGGCTACACCTTC
>TRBV28|TRBD2|once|TRBJ2-7
CASTLRLASYEQYF
TGTGCCAGCACCTTAAGACTAGCGTCCTACGAGCAGTACTTC
>TRBV7-9|.|few|TRBJ1-5
CASNLGEEPQHF
TGTGCCAGCAACCTCGGAGAAGAGCCCCAGCATTTT
>TRBV28|.|.|TRBJ1-4
CASRGASEKLFF
TGTGCCAGCAGGGGAGCGTCGGAAAAACTGTTTTTT
>TRBV4-2|TRBD2|.|TRBJ2-2
CASSQVQGGTSGTGELFF
TGTGCCAGCAGCCAAGTCCAGGGGGGGACTAGCGGGACCGGGGAGCTGTTTTTT
>TRBV6-6|TRBD2|.|TRBJ2-7
CASGGWGSYEQYF
TGTGCGAGCGGGGGGTGGGGGTCCTACGAGCAGTACTTC
>TRBV4-2|TRBD2|.|TRBJ2-7
CASSQDSPTSGFTYEQYF
TGTGCCAGCAGCCAAGATTCCCCGACTAGCGGGTTTACCTACGAGCAGTACTTC
>TRBV11-2|TRBD1|few|TRBJ2-1
CASSYSTGGYNEQFF
TGTGCCAGCAGCTACTCGACAGGGGGCTACAATGAGCAGTTCTTC
>TRBV11-2|.|.|TRBJ2-7
CASSFGASYEQYF
TGTGCCAGCAGCTTTGGGGCGTCCTACGAGCAGTACTTC
>TRBV5-1|TRBD1|once|TRBJ2-7
CASSLGGDRLPYEQYF
TGCGCCAGCAGCTTGGGAGGGGACAGGTTGCCCTACGAGCAGTACTTC
>TRBV6-6|.|.|TRBJ2-7
CASRTVNGEQYF
TGTGCCAGCAGGACTGTTAACGGCGAGCAGTACTTC
>TRBV11-3|TRBD1|.|TRBJ2-7
CASSFGTGSEQYF
TGTGCCAGCAGCTTCGGGACAGGGAGCGAGCAGTACTTC
>TRBV2|.|.|TRBJ1-1
CASSERGGRTEAFF
TGTGCCAGCAGTGAACGCGGGGGGAGGACTGAAGCTTTCTTT
>TRBV27|.|few|TRBJ2-2
CASTRCGELFF
TGTGCCAGCACCCGGTGCGGGGAGCTGTTTTTT
>TRBV6-5|TRBD2|.|TRBJ2-3
CASQRDGTDTQYF
TGTGCCAGCCAGCGGGATGGCACAGATACGCAGTATTTT
>TRBV7-6|TRBD1|.|TRBJ1-5
CASSLQSPTGGKSNQPQHF
TGTGCCAGCAGCCTTCAATCCCCTACAGGGGGGAAAAGCAATCAGCCCCAGCATTTT
>TRBV19|.|.|TRBJ2-2
CASRVGTGELFF
TGTGCCAGCCGGGTGGGCACCGGGGAGCTGTTTTTT
>TRBV5-5|.|.|TRBJ2-7
CASSRDIYEQYF
TGTGCCAGCAGTCGGGACATCTACGAGCAGTACTTC
>TRBV9|.|.|TRBJ2-1
CASSPAQGPYNEQFF
TGTGCCAGCAGCCCCGCCCAGGGCCCCTACAATGAGCAGTTCTTC
>TRBV5-1|.|few|TRBJ2-1
CASSWDFNNEQFF
TGCGCCAGCAGCTGGGACTTCAACAATGAGCAGTTCTTC
>TRBV2|TRBD1|.|TRBJ2-7
CASSIYRGNENYEQYF
TGTGCCAGCAGCATATACAGGGGGAACGAGAACTACGAGCAGTACTTC
>TRBV6-5|.|.|TRBJ2-3
CASSFTGSDTQYF
TGTGCCAGCAGTTTCACAGGGTCAGATACGCAGTATTTT
>TRBV11-2|TRBD2|.|TRBJ2-1
CASSLEAGPYNEQFF
TGTGCCAGCAGCTTAGAAGCGGGACCCTACAATGAGCAGTTCTTC
>TRBV5-6|TRBD2|once|TRBJ2-5
CASSLGLAGGTQYF
TGTGCCAGCAGCTTAGGTCTAGCGGGAGGGACCCAGTACTTC
>TRBV5-1|TRBD2|.|TRBJ2-1
CASSLAGGSNNEQFF
TGCGCCAGCAGCTTAGCGGGAGGATCCAACAATGAGCAGTTCTTC
>TRBV19|TRBD2|.|TRBJ2-7
CASSMAIAGVRPYEQYF
TGTGCCAGTAGTATGGCGATAGCGGGAGTGCGACCCTACGAGCAGTACTTC